Below, one TCR beta chain is given with its context. Its specificity is not known. Primers: 60 Vbeta forward and 13 Jbeta reverse. Original data processing: The authors later counted 75 million to 90 million unique TCR beta chains, 9 million to 12 million of them shared. Sequencing was performed with immunoSEQ multiplex PCR; in TCRdb, only in-frame clones are kept and a portion is missing. Clone size and the V and J calls come from that table; the DNA yielded D and trimming. The sample lists roughly 120,000 clones, about 80% seen once, with over 2.5% in the top ten. The entry originates in a study of cytomegalovirus exposure and HLA in healthy donors. General study results and limits: In vitro checks showed that three CMV-associated chains really do target CMV antigens. Rare sequences made up most TCRs, while some public TCRs were found in many donors. The listing of 150 to 200 TCR beta chains classed them as cytomegalovirus-associated.

CDR1 is SGHVS and CDR2 is FQNEAQ in the germline V gene. The CDR3 spans 12 residues. Trimming pared 3 bases from V and 6 bases from J, leaving 9 bases between. Sequencing input: PBMCs. The genes are TRBV7-8 and TRBJ2-7; D might be TRBD1 (6 bases). This sequence originates from a male donor in good health and CMV-seronegative. CDR3 in amino acids: CASSLGALEQYF. The CDR3 nucleotides are TGTGCCAGCAGCTTGGGGGCGCTCGAGCAGTACTTC.